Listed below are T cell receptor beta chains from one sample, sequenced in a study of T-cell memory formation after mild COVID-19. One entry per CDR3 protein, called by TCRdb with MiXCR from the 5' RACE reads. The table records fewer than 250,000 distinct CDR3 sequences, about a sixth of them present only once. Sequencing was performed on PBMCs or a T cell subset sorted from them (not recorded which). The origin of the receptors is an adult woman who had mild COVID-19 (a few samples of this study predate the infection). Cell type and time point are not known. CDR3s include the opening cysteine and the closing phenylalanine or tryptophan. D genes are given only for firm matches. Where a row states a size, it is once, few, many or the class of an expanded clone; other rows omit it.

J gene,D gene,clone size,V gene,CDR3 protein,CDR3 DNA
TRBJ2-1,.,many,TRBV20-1,CSAIEGVRRHEQFF,TGCAGTGCTATTGAGGGAGTCAGGCGCCATGAGCAGTTCTTC
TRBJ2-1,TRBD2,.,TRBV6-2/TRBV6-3,CASSSIRLAGGSYNEQFF,TGTGCCAGCAGTTCAATCAGACTAGCGGGAGGTTCCTACAATGAGCAGTTCTTC
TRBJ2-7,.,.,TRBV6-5,CASSRNRESGYEQYF,TGTGCCAGCAGCCGGAACAGGGAGTCGGGCTACGAGCAGTACTTC
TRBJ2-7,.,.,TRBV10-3,CAISDVDYEQYF,TGTGCCATCAGTGACGTAGACTACGAGCAGTACTTC
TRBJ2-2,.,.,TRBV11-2,CASSFPPEENTGELFF,TGTGCCAGCAGCTTCCCCCCCGAGGAGAACACCGGGGAGCTGTTTTTT
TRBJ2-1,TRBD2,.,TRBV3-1,CASSQATSLQFF,TGTGCCAGCAGCCAAGCGACTAGCCTGCAGTTCTTC
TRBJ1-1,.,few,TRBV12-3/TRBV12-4,CASSLSFSNTEAFF,TGTGCCAGCAGTTTATCGTTCAGCAACACTGAAGCTTTCTTT
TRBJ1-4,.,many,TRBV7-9,CASSPFSSDLNEKLFF,TGTGCCAGCAGCCCATTTAGTTCCGACCTTAATGAAAAACTGTTTTTT
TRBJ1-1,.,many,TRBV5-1,CASSLGQVESEAFF,TGCGCCAGCAGCTTGGGACAGGTGGAATCCGAAGCTTTCTTT
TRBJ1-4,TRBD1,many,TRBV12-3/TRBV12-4,CASSRTGLTKKLFF,TGTGCCAGCAGTCGGACAGGGTTAACGAAAAAACTGTTTTTT
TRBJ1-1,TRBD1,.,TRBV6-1,CASSDVGQPNTEAFF,TGTGCCAGCAGTGATGTGGGACAGCCGAACACTGAAGCTTTCTTT
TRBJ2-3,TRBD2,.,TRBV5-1,CASSLIAGSDTQYF,TGCGCCAGCAGCTTGATAGCGGGAAGCGATACGCAGTATTTT
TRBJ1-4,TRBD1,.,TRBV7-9,CASSQGANEKLFF,TGTGCCAGCTCCCAGGGGGCTAATGAAAAACTGTTTTTT
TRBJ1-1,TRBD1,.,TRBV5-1,CASSLHRGKNTEAFF,TGCGCCAGCAGCTTGCACAGGGGAAAGAACACTGAAGCTTTCTTT
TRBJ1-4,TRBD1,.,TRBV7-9,CASSFGQASNEKLFF,TGTGCCAGCAGCTTCGGACAGGCGAGCAATGAAAAACTGTTTTTT
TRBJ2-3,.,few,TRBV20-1,CSAKGYHGPRTDTQYF,TGCAGTGCCAAAGGATACCACGGGCCCCGGACAGATACGCAGTATTTT
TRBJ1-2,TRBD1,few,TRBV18,CASLKSGTGSYGYTF,TGTGCCAGCTTAAAATCCGGGACAGGGTCCTATGGCTACACCTTC
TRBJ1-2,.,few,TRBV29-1,CSVEGLAGFGYTF,TGCAGCGTTGAAGGCCTGGCGGGGTTCGGCTACACCTTC
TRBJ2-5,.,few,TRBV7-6,CASSPPLKTQYF,TGTGCCAGCAGTCCTCCCTTAAAGACCCAGTACTTC
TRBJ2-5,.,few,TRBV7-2,CASSTGGLAQETQYF,TGTGCCAGCAGCACCGGGGGACTGGCACAAGAGACCCAGTACTTC
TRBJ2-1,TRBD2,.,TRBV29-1,CSLDGLAGGRTYNEQFF,TGCAGCCTCGATGGGTTAGCGGGAGGACGGACCTACAATGAGCAGTTCTTC
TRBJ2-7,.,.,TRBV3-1,CASSQDHGREQYF,TGTGCCAGCAGCCAAGATCACGGACGCGAGCAGTACTTC
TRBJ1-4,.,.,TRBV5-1,CASSLNPVSTNEKLFF,TGCGCCAGCAGCTTGAATCCGGTTTCAACTAATGAAAAACTGTTTTTT
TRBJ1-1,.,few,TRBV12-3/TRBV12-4,CASSLQGLITEAFF,TGTGCCAGCAGTTTACAGGGGTTGATCACTGAAGCTTTCTTT
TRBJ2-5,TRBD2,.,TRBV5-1,CASTLTGGPRETQYF,TGCGCCAGCACCCTTACGGGAGGGCCGCGAGAGACCCAGTACTTC
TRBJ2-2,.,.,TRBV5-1,CASNHRLPGTGELFF,TGCGCCAGCAATCATCGGCTACCGGGAACCGGGGAGCTGTTTTTT
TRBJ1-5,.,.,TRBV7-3,CASSLDRYQPQHF,TGTGCCAGCAGCCTAGACAGGTATCAGCCCCAGCATTTT
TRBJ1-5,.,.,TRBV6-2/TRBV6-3,CASSIGGNNQPQHF,TGTGCCAGCAGTATTGGGGGGAACAATCAGCCCCAGCATTTT
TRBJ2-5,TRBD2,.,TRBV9,CASSVEAGEETQYF,TGTGCCAGCAGCGTAGAAGCGGGGGAAGAGACCCAGTACTTC
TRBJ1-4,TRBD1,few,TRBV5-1,CASSLYGQGKEKLFF,TGCGCCAGCAGCTTGTATGGACAGGGGAAAGAAAAACTGTTTTTT
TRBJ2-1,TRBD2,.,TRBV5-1,CASSLAGSGRYNEQFF,TGCGCCAGCAGCTTGGCTGGGAGCGGGAGGTACAATGAGCAGTTCTTC
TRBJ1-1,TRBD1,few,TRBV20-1,CSARGQLNTEAFF,TGCAGTGCCAGGGGACAGCTGAACACTGAAGCTTTCTTT
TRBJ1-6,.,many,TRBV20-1,CSARDPRAGTPLHF,TGCAGTGCTAGAGATCCCAGGGCAGGGACACCCCTCCACTTT
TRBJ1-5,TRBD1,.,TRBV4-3,CASSRDWGQGANQPQHF,TGCGCCAGCAGCCGAGACTGGGGACAGGGGGCAAATCAGCCCCAGCATTTT
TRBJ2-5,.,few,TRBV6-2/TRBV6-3,CASSHRDTGIAQYF,TGTGCCAGCAGTCACCGGGACACGGGTATTGCCCAGTACTTC
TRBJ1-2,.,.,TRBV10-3,CAISQDGLYGYTF,TGTGCCATCAGCCAGGACGGATTATATGGCTACACCTTC
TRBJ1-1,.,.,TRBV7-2,CASSGRGGNTEAFF,TGTGCCAGCAGCGGCCGGGGGGGGAACACTGAAGCTTTCTTT
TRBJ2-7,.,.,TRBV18,CASSPRDTGEQYF,TGTGCCAGCTCACCCCGGGACACCGGCGAGCAGTACTTC